The 24 T cell receptor beta chains presented below share a single source sample, sequenced in a study of early T cells in non-severe SARS-CoV-2 infection. TCRdb re-analysed the 5' RACE reads in MiXCR, keeping a single row per CDR3 protein. Of under 60,000 distinct CDR3 sequences in the sample, around 13% were seen once. Sequenced: whole blood. These TCRs come from an adult who was a healthcare worker with PCR-confirmed SARS-CoV-2 infection or an uninfected control (not recorded which).

Concerning this clonotype itself: A much larger clone differs by one base, so this may be a read error. The chain couples TRBV6-1 to TRBJ1-6; maybe TRBD1 (5 bases). Germline V gives CDR1 MNHNS, CDR2 SASEGT. The CDR3 has 15 residues. CDR3 coding DNA: TGTGCCAGCAGTGAAAAATTACAGGAAGTTTCACTCCTCCACTTT. Translated, it gives CASSEKLQEVSLLHF.

This clonotype showed up many times. V is TRBV5-1 and J is TRBJ1-6; D remains unclear. Germline CDR1 reads SGHRS; CDR2 reads YFSETQ. This CDR3 contains 16 residues. V was trimmed by 0 bases and J by 4 bases, leaving 11 bases between them. CDR3 protein: CASSLAGLKYNSPLHF. CDR3 nucleotides: TGCGCCAGCAGCTTGGCCGGACTGAAGTATAATTCACCCCTCCACTTT.

The chain carries TRBV7-9 and TRBJ2-7; 10 bases line up with TRBD2. CDR1 is SEHNR, CDR2 FQNEAQ, per germline (reference sequence). V shed 5 bases and J 0 bases; nucleotides not matched to a gene: 22. The CDR3 covers 21 residues. The CDR3 here is CASSPGSLKVGLALSSYEQYF. In DNA form, the CDR3 reads TGTGCCAGCAGCCCGGGTTCATTAAAGGTGGGACTAGCGCTAAGCTCCTACGAGCAGTACTTC.

This chain links TRBV6-2 or TRBV6-3 with TRBJ1-1; D call uncertain. Germline V CDR1 and CDR2: MNHEY, SVGEGT. Deletions cut 5 bases from V and 3 bases from J, with 7 bases between. The length of the CDR3 is 12 residues. In DNA, the CDR3 is TGTGCCAGCAGTACACACTACACTGAAGCTTTCTTT. Protein: CASSTHYTEAFF.

This clonotype was counted ten times or more. V gene TRBV11-2 combines with J gene TRBJ1-5, with no clear D. Trimming left V 5 bases short and J 2 bases short, with 7 bases between. The CDR3 has 13 amino acids. Germline-derived CDR1 and CDR2 are SGHAT and FQNNGV. This CDR3 reads CASSRLGNQPQHF. DNA for the CDR3: TGTGCCAGCAGCCGGTTAGGCAATCAGCCCCAGCATTTT. Full variable domain (remainder filled in from reference TRBV11-2 and TRBJ1-5): EAGVAQSPRYKIIEKRQSVAFWCNPISGHATLYWYQQILGQGPKLLIQFQNNGVVDDSQLPKDRFSAERLKGVDSTLKIQPAKLEDSAVYLCASSRLGNQPQHFGDGTRLSIL.

This clonotype turned up a few times. CDR3 nucleotide sequence: TGTGCCAGTATAACAGGGGACGGGAGCAATCAGCCCCAGCATTTT. This sequence encodes CASITGDGSNQPQHF. The rearrangement uses TRBV19 and TRBJ1-5, with 7 positions matching TRBD1. Germline assignment: CDR1 LNHDA and CDR2 SQIVND (reference sequence). CDR3 length: 15 residues. The trim removed 7 bases at V and 1 base at J, leaving 7 bases unmatched.

In this sample, this clonotype turned up a few times. The chain uses TRBV2 and TRBJ1-5, with D perhaps TRBD1 (5 bases). The length of the CDR3 is 13 residues. Deletions cut 4 bases from V and 7 bases from J, with 11 bases between. The germline gives CDR1 SNHLY, CDR2 FYNNEI. CDR3 sequence: CASSVTQVQPQHF. DNA for the CDR3: TGTGCCAGCAGTGTCACACAGGTCCAGCCCCAGCATTTT.

The chain uses TRBV12-5 and TRBJ2-4; D is uncertain. There are 11 residues in the CDR3. Germline CDR1 and CDR2: LGHNT and FRNRAP. V lost 7 bases and J 8 bases, leaving 9 bases between the germline ends. CDR3 nucleotides: TGTGCTAGTGTCCCTTCGGACATTCAGTACTTC. It codes for CASVPSDIQYF.

This chain joins TRBV27 and TRBJ2-1; TRBD2 is a possible D gene (7 bases). Germline V gene data show CDR1 as MNHEY and CDR2 as SMNVEV (reference sequence). There are 16 residues in the CDR3. The germline V and J ends were trimmed by 0 bases and 0 bases, with 9 bases remaining between them. The DNA of the CDR3 is TGTGCCAGCAGTTTATCCGCGGGGGCCTCCTACAATGAGCAGTTCTTC. This codes for CASSLSAGASYNEQFF.

This clonotype was seen ten or more times. The chain is built from TRBV20-1 and TRBJ1-5, with no clear D. The CDR3 spans 14 residues. The V gene lost 1 base and the J gene lost 3 bases, with 10 bases spanning the gap. CDR1 is DFQATT, CDR2 SNEGSKA, per germline (reference sequence). The CDR3 loop reads CSARGGPSNQPQHF. CDR3 coding DNA: TGCAGTGCTAGAGGAGGACCCTCCAATCAGCCCCAGCATTTT.

CDR3 amino acids: CASSPNPGTAYEQYF. The CDR3 DNA follows: TGCGCCAGCAGCCCTAACCCCGGGACAGCCTACGAGCAGTACTTC. V is TRBV5-1 and J is TRBJ2-7; the match to TRBD1 covers 7 bases. CDR3 size: 15 residues. Germline CDR1 is SGHRS and CDR2 is YFSETQ. V trimming: 4 bases; J trimming: 2 bases; junction bases outside the gene matches: 9.

This clonotype showed up many times. The chain employs TRBV30 and TRBJ1-5, with 10 bases that match TRBD1. CDR3 size: 15 residues. Germline V gene sequence: CDR1 GTSNPN, CDR2 SVGIG (reference sequence). V shed 2 bases, J shed 5 bases, and the junction held 6 bases outside the gene matches. The CDR3 sequence is CAWSSRDRGYQPQHF. The DNA of the CDR3 is TGTGCCTGGAGTTCCCGGGACAGGGGTTATCAGCCCCAGCATTTT.

The table lists this clonotype with a few counts. The genes are TRBV7-9 and TRBJ1-6; D is undetermined. Germline V gene sequence: CDR1 SEHNR, CDR2 FQNEAQ (reference sequence). The CDR3 loop spans 12 amino acids. V lost 3 bases to trimming and J lost 8 bases, with 5 bases between them. The CDR3 DNA is TGTGCCAGCAGCTTTGGAGATTCACCCCTCCACTTT. Translated: CASSFGDSPLHF.

This clonotype has a count of ten or more. The rearrangement joins TRBV2 to TRBJ2-7; D is possibly TRBD1 (6 bases). This CDR3 is 15 amino acids long. Germline values: CDR1 SNHLY, CDR2 FYNNEI. V lost 2 bases, J lost 3 bases, and 14 bases lay in between. CDR3 bases: TGTGCCAGCAGTGAAAGGCCAGGGGCCTTCTACGAGCAGTACTTC. Its protein product is CASSERPGAFYEQYF. The full variable domain, with the rest looked up from reference TRBV2 and TRBJ2-7, is EPEVTQTPSHQVTQMGQEVILRCVPISNHLYFYWYRQILGQKVEFLVSFYNNEISEKSEIFDDQFSVERPDGSNFTLKIRSTKLEDSAMYFCASSERPGAFYEQYFGPGTRLTVT.

This clonotype was seen a handful of times. V gene TRBV6-5 combines with J gene TRBJ1-2, with a possible D match to TRBD1 (6 bases). The CDR3 spans 14 residues. Deletions cut 2 bases from V and 5 bases from J, with 12 bases between. Germline-derived CDR1 and CDR2 are MNHEY and SVGAGI. The CDR3 sequence is CASSYGGQPYGYTF. The CDR3 coding sequence is TGTGCCAGCAGTTACGGCGGACAGCCTTATGGCTACACCTTC.

The chain employs TRBV11-2 and TRBJ2-7; D is perhaps TRBD2 (6 bases). The V gene lost 0 bases and the J gene lost 0 bases, with 9 bases spanning the gap. This CDR3 comprises 15 residues. Per the germline V gene, CDR1 is SGHAT and CDR2 is FQNNGV. The DNA of the CDR3 is TGTGCCAGCAGCTTAGAGGCTAGCGTCTCCTACGAGCAGTACTTC. Translated, it gives CASSLEASVSYEQYF.

This clonotype was counted at least ten times. V usage is TRBV24-1 and J usage is TRBJ1-1, with D possibly matching TRBD1 (5 bases). Germline CDR1 reads KGHDR; CDR2 reads SFDVKD. The CDR3 has 14 amino acids. Trimming took 3 bases from V and 1 from J, leaving 8 bases between them. CDR3 sequence: CATSDAGPNTEAFF. The CDR3 region has the DNA TGTGCCACCAGTGATGCGGGACCGAACACTGAAGCTTTCTTT.

This clonotype was counted at least ten times. The J gene is TRBJ2-1, the V gene TRBV6-5; 9 bases agree with TRBD2. The V gene end was trimmed by 5 bases and the J gene end by 4 bases; junction bases not matched to a gene: 18. Germline lookup yields CDR1 MNHEY and CDR2 SVGAGI. The length of the CDR3 is 19 residues. The CDR3 DNA reads as TGTGCCAGCAGTCGCGGCCGCCTGTCGACTAGCGGATTTTACAATGAGCAGTTCTTC. Its translation is CASSRGRLSTSGFYNEQFF.

Only a few counts were recorded for this clonotype. The rearrangement joins TRBV2 to TRBJ2-1; D may be TRBD1 (5 bases). The CDR3 spans 16 residues. Germline values: CDR1 SNHLY, CDR2 FYNNEI. The germline V and J ends were trimmed by 7 bases and 8 bases, with 24 bases remaining between them. The CDR3 nucleotides read TGTGCCAGCAAGAAATATGGACATTCCCAGAACGATGAGCAGTTCTTC. Translation: CASKKYGHSQNDEQFF. The full variable domain, in which reference TRBV2 and TRBJ2-1 provide the parts outside the CDR3, is EPEVTQTPSHQVTQMGQEVILRCVPISNHLYFYWYRQILGQKVEFLVSFYNNEISEKSEIFDDQFSVERPDGSNFTLKIRSTKLEDSAMYFCASKKYGHSQNDEQFFGPGTRLTVL.

Ten or more counts support this clonotype. The rearrangement joins TRBV28 to TRBJ2-7, with D possibly matching TRBD1 (5 bases). The germline CDR1 and CDR2 sequences are MDHEN and SYDVKM. The CDR3 consists of 14 residues. V was shortened by 4 bases and J by 2 bases, with 12 bases between the two germline ends. The CDR3 nucleotides are TGTGCCAGCAGTTCATTGGGGCCGCCCTACGAGCAGTACTTC. This codes for CASSSLGPPYEQYF.

This clonotype was seen ten or more times. The CDR3 loop reads CASSPDFPHEQYF. The CDR3 bases are TGTGCCAGCAGCCCCGACTTTCCCCACGAGCAGTACTTC. The gene calls are TRBV7-6 and TRBJ2-7; D is unresolved. The germline gives CDR1 SGHVS, CDR2 FNYEAQ. The CDR3 totals 13 residues. V shed 5 bases and J shed 5 bases, with 13 bases lying between them.

Many counts were recorded for this clonotype. V gene TRBV7-3 combines with J gene TRBJ2-5, with D possibly called TRBD1 or TRBD2 (5 bases each). Germline lookup yields CDR1 SGHTA and CDR2 FQGTGA. Trimming took off 2 bases at V and 4 bases at J, with 8 bases between the two ends. The CDR3 has 13 amino acids. The CDR3 loop reads CASSLGGIETQYF. The CDR3 DNA sequence: TGTGCCAGCAGCTTAGGGGGTATAGAGACCCAGTACTTC. The full variable domain, in which reference TRBV7-3 and TRBJ2-5 provide the parts outside the CDR3, is GAGVSQTPSNKVTEKGKYVELRCDPISGHTALYWYRQSLGQGPEFLIYFQGTGAADDSGLPNDRFFAVRPEGSVSTLKIQRTERGDSAVYLCASSLGGIETQYFGPGTRLLVL.

This clonotype has just a few counts. V gene TRBV20-1 combines with J gene TRBJ2-7; 7 nucleotides line up with TRBD1. Looked up from germline, CDR1 is DFQATT and CDR2 is SNEGSKA (reference sequence). V gave up 6 bases and J gave up 2 bases; unmatched junction bases: 10. The CDR3 extends over 14 amino acids. The CDR3 bases are TGCAGTGCCCTTACCGGGACAGAGCCCTACGAGCAGTACTTC. It is translated as CSALTGTEPYEQYF.

This clonotype was found a few times. V usage is TRBV11-2 and J usage is TRBJ1-2; D uncertain. The CDR3 runs 13 residues. V lost 3 bases to trimming and J lost 3 bases, with 8 bases between them. The germline gives CDR1 SGHAT, CDR2 FQNNGV. The CDR3 reads CASSLIRDYGYTF. The CDR3, as DNA: TGTGCCAGCAGCTTGATAAGGGACTATGGCTACACCTTC.